This paragraph reports one TCR beta chain. The sample comes from a study of T cell responses to AZD1222 COVID-19 vaccine. Some clones are missing from TCRdb's copy, which holds only in-frame ones; the method was immunoSEQ multiplex PCR. The sample lists around 110,000 clones, 70% to 90% occurring once. CDR3 length: 16 amino acids. Trimming at V came to 2 bases and at J to 4 bases, leaving 7 bases not matched to a gene. The germline CDR1 and CDR2 sequences are MNHEY and SVGAGI. Sample: peripheral blood, taken on day 0 of MenACWY control vaccination. V gene TRBV6-5 combines with J gene TRBJ1-2, with 10 bases that match TRBD1. This clonotype was sampled from an adult in good health. The chain's CDR3 is CASSYQRTGGGYGYTF. CDR3 nucleotides: TGTGCCAGCAGTTACCAACGGACAGGGGGGGGCTATGGCTACACCTTC.